The TCR beta chain under discussion was sequenced for a study of T cell repertoires in cytomegalovirus infection. Notes on the study in general: There were HLA-C-restricted CMV-specific TCR beta clonotypes dominating the ex vivo response.

A single record per CDR3 protein comes from TCRdb applying MiXCR to the reads. This table has fewer than 350,000 distinct CDR3 sequences, roughly 15% appearing once. This clonotype was seen more than once but under ten times. The antigen remains undetermined. This receptor was obtained from a human donor in good health (CMV status not recorded). Some clones in this sample may be carry-over from other donors' samples. Sequencing was done on a sample of PBMCs.

In DNA form, the CDR3 reads TGTGCCAGCAGCCCTCTGCCGGGCCAGTTGGGAAGAGGCTACACCTTC. It translates to CASSPLPGQLGRGYTF. The V and J genes are TRBV7-2 and TRBJ1-2; no clear D gene. The germline gives CDR1 SGHTA, CDR2 FQGNSA. The CDR3 has 16 residues. The germline V and J ends were trimmed by 5 bases and 8 bases, with 24 bases remaining between them.